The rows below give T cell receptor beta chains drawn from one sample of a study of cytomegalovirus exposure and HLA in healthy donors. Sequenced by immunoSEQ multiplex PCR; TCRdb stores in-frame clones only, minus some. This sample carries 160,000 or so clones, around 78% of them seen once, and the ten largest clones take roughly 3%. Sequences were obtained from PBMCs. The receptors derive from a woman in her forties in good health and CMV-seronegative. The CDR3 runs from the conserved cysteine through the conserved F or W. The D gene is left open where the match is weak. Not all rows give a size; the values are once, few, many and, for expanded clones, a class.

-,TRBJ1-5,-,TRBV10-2,TGCGCCAGCAGTGACAGGGTGCGAAATCAGCCCCAGCATTTT,CASSDRVRNQPQHF
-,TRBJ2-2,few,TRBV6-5,TGTGCCAGCAGTTACCAGGGTAGGGTCACCGGGGAGCTGTTTTTT,CASSYQGRVTGELFF
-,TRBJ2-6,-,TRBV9,TGTGCCAGCAGCGTAGTAGGAGTAGGCTCTGGGGCCAACGTCCTGACTTTC,CASSVVGVGSGANVLTF
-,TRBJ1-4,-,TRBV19,TGTGCCAGTAGAAAAGGACAGTTCGATGAAAAACTGTTTTTT,CASRKGQFDEKLFF
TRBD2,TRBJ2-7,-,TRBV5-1,TGCGCCAGCAGCACCGGACTAGCGGGGGCCCCTCCCGAGCAGTACTTC,CASSTGLAGAPPEQYF
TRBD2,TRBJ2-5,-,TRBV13,TGTGCCAGCAGCTCGGGGACTAGCGAACAAGAGACCCAGTACTTC,CASSSGTSEQETQYF
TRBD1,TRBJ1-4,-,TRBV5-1,TGCGCCAGCAGCTTGCCGGGGACAGGGCATGAAAAACTGTTTTTT,CASSLPGTGHEKLFF
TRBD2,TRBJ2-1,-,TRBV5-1,TGCGCCAGCAGCGGTTCCGGGACTAGCGGGGGTGAGCAGTTCTTC,CASSGSGTSGGEQFF
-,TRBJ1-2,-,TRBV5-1,TGCGCCAGCAGCTTGGTAGCCACAGGGTTCTACTATGGCTACACCTTC,CASSLVATGFYYGYTF
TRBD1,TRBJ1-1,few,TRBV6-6,TGTGCCAGCAGCTATAACAGGGGTTTGAACACTGAAGCTTTCTTT,CASSYNRGLNTEAFF
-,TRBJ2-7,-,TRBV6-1,TGTGCCAGCAGCACTGGGGGCCCCTACGAGCAGTACTTC,CASSTGGPYEQYF
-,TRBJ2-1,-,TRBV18,TGTGCCAGCTCACCGGACAGAACCTACAATGAGCAGTTCTTC,CASSPDRTYNEQFF
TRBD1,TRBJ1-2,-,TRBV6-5,TGTGCCAGCAGTCCAGGGGGCTACTATGGCTACACCTTC,CASSPGGYYGYTF
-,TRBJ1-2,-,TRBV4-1,TGCGCCAGCAGCCAAGATTCCCCAGGGCTTGCAGAAGGCTACACCTTC,CASSQDSPGLAEGYTF
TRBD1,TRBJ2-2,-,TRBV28,TGTGCCAGCAGGAAACAGGGGTTCGGGGAGCTGTTTTTT,CASRKQGFGELFF
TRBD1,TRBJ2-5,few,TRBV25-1,TGTGCCAGCAGTGGGTCGACAGGGACGGGAGAGACCCAGTACTTC,CASSGSTGTGETQYF
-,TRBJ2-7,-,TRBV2,TGTGCCAGCAGGATCGAACAAGGGAGCTCCTACGAGCAGTACTTC,CASRIEQGSSYEQYF
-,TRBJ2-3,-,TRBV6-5,TGTGCCAGCAGTTTCAGGGGCCTCACAGATACGCAGTATTTT,CASSFRGLTDTQYF
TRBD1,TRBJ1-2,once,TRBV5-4,TGTGCCAGCACCCCGCGAGGGGGCGGTGTACAGCACTATGGCTACACCTTC,CASTPRGGGVQHYGYTF
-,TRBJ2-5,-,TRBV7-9,TGTTCCAGCAGCTCTGGGGGAGGGACCCAGTACTTC,CSSSSGGGTQYF
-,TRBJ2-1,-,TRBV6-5,TGTGCCAGCGGGGCAAGTGAGCAGTTCTTC,CASGASEQFF
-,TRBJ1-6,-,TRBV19,TGTGCCAGTAGTATCATAGGGGGAGATTCACCCCTCCACTTT,CASSIIGGDSPLHF
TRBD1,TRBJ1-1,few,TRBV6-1,TGTGCCAGCACCGGGACAGGGGCGACTTCACCTGAAGCTTTCTTT,CASTGTGATSPEAFF
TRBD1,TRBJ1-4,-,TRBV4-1,TGCGCCAGCAGCCTCAGGGGGTATGAAAAACTGTTTTTT,CASSLRGYEKLFF
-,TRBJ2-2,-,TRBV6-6,TGTGCCAGCAGACTCTCCGGGAAACCCGGGGAGCTGTTTTTT,CASRLSGKPGELFF
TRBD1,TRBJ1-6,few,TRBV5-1,TGCGCCAGCAGCTTGGGGATCGGACAGGAGAATTCACCCCTCCACTTT,CASSLGIGQENSPLHF
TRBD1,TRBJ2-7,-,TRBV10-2,TGCGCCAGCAGTGAGTCGTTTTGGCAGGGGGACTCCTACGAGCAGTACTTC,CASSESFWQGDSYEQYF
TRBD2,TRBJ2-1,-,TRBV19,TGTGCCAGTAGCCCCGGGGGGTCCTACAATGAGCAGTTCTTC,CASSPGGSYNEQFF
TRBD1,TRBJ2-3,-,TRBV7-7,TGTGCCAGCAGCTTATCAGGGGGCGCGTCAGATACGCAGTATTTT,CASSLSGGASDTQYF
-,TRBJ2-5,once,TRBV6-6,TGTGCCAGCACTCGTAGCGGCGACCGGAAAGAGACCCAGTACTTC,CASTRSGDRKETQYF
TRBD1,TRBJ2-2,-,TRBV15,TGTGCCACCAGCAGAGATAGGACAGGGAGGACCGGGGAGCTGTTTTTT,CATSRDRTGRTGELFF
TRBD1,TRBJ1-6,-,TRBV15,TGTGCCACCAGCAGGTCCAGGGGGGCGAGTTGGAATTCACCCCTCCACTTT,CATSRSRGASWNSPLHF
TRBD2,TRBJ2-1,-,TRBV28,TGTGCCAGCAGCCCCTTAGCGGGGGGTAAGTACAATGAGCAGTTCTTC,CASSPLAGGKYNEQFF
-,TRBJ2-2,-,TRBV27,TGTGCCAGCAGTTTTTTAGGGGGACACGGGGAGCTGTTTTTT,CASSFLGGHGELFF
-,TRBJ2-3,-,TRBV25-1,TGTGCCAGCAGTGGTTGGGGGGTTGCGGATACGCAGTATTTT,CASSGWGVADTQYF
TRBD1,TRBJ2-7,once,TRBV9,TGTGCCAGCAGCGTATCCGGGACAGGGTCCTACGAGCAGTACTTC,CASSVSGTGSYEQYF
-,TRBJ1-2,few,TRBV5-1,TGCGCCAGCGCCGAGGAGGGGTCCTATGGCTACACCTTC,CASAEEGSYGYTF
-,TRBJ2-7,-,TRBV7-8,TGTGCCAGCAGCTCTGATTTCGGACTTACCTACGAGCAGTACTTC,CASSSDFGLTYEQYF